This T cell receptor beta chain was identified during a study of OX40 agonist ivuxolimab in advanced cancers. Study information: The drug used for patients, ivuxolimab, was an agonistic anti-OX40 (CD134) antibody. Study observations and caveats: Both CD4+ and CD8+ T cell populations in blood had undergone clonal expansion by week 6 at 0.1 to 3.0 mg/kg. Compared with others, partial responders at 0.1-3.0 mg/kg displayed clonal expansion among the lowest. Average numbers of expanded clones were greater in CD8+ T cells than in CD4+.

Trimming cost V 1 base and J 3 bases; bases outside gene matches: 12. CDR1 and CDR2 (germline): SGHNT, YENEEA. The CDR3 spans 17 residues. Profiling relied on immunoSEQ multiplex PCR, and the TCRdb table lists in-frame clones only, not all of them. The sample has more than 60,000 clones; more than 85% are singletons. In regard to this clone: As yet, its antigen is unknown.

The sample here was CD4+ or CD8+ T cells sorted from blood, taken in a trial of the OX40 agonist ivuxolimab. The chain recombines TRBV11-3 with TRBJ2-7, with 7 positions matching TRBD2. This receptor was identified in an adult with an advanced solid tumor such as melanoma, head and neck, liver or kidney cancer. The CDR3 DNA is TGTGCCAGCAGCTTAGGGGGGGGACGACATGAGATCTACGAGCAGTACTTC. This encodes CASSLGGGRHEIYEQYF.